This note documents a single T cell receptor (beta chain) sequence. The entry originates in a study of cytomegalovirus exposure and HLA in healthy donors. The PCR made use of 60 Vbeta and 13 Jbeta primers. Data came from immunoSEQ multiplex PCR; TCRdb stores just in-frame clones and leaves some out. The sample carries about 76,000 clones, around 80% recorded once. The clonotype comes from a man aged 25-45 years in good health and CMV-seronegative. The material sequenced was PBMCs.

CDR3 in DNA: TGTGCCAGCAGTTTGATCGCGGGGCCCTACGAGCAGTACTTC. It encodes CASSLIAGPYEQYF. The chain joins TRBV27 to TRBJ2-7, with D maybe TRBD2 (6 bases). The CDR3 has 14 residues. Trimming took 3 bases from V and 2 from J, leaving 11 bases between them. CDR1 is MNHEY, CDR2 SMNVEV, per germline (reference sequence).